These 20 T cell receptor beta chains originate from one sample sequenced in a study of OX40 agonist ivuxolimab in advanced cancers. The data were produced by immunoSEQ multiplex PCR, yet TCRdb's version contains in-frame clones alone and is incomplete. The top ten clones hold 4.5% to 5.5% of a sample with fewer than 80,000 clones, about 89% of them seen once. The material sequenced was CD4+ or CD8+ T cells sorted from blood, taken in a trial of the OX40 agonist ivuxolimab. Receptor source: an adult with an advanced solid tumor such as melanoma, head and neck, liver or kidney cancer.

The chain employs TRBV10-1 and TRBJ2-7; 7 bases fit TRBD1. CDR1 WNHNN and CDR2 SYGVQD come from the germline V gene (reference sequence). The J segment lost 1 base and the V segment lost 4 bases, leaving 4 bases of the junction unmatched. This CDR3 has 14 amino acids. This CDR3 reads CASSAMTGSYEQYF. The DNA for the CDR3 is TGCGCCAGCAGTGCAATGACAGGGTCCTACGAGCAGTACTTC.

The rearrangement joins TRBV18 to TRBJ2-5; D gene uncertain. Trimming cost V 3 bases and J 0 bases, with 5 bases left between them. This CDR3 spans 13 amino acids. The germline gives CDR1 KGHSH, CDR2 LQKENI. CDR3 bases: TGTGCCAGCTCACCTGGGTACCAAGAGACCCAGTACTTC. Encoded protein: CASSPGYQETQYF. Full variable domain (rest looked up from reference TRBV18 and TRBJ2-5): NAGVMQNPRHLVRRRGQEARLRCSPMKGHSHVYWYRQLPEEGLKFMVYLQKENIIDESGMPKERFSAEFPKEGPSILRIQQVVRGDSAAYFCASSPGYQETQYFGPGTRLLVL.

This clone was seen once. The rearrangement links TRBV10-3 to TRBJ2-7; 9 nucleotides line up with TRBD1. The CDR3 has 15 amino acids. In germline, CDR1 is ENHRY, CDR2 SYGVKD. V shed 3 bases, J shed 4 bases, and the junction held 7 bases outside the gene matches. In DNA, the CDR3 is TGTGCCATCAGTGACCCGACAGGGGGACTTTACGAGCAGTACTTC. This sequence encodes CAISDPTGGLYEQYF.

This clone was detected once. CDR3 coding DNA: TGTGCCAGCAGCTTGGGGGAGCTTAACTATGGCTACACCTTC. Translation gives CASSLGELNYGYTF. This chain connects TRBV5-8 to TRBJ1-2; D remains unclear. CDR1 and CDR2 from the germline V gene are SGHTS and YDEGEE. Between the trimmed V and J ends, which lost 0 bases and 1 base, there was a span of 7 bases. This CDR3 has 14 residues. The full variable domain, in which reference TRBV5-8 and TRBJ1-2 provide the parts outside the CDR3, is EAGVTQSPTHLIKTRGQQATLRCSPISGHTSVYWYQQALGLGLQFLLWYDEGEERNRGNFPPRFSGRQFPNYSSELNVNALELEDSALYLCASSLGELNYGYTFGSGTRLTVV.

This chain uses TRBV29-1 with TRBJ1-2; 7 bases map to TRBD1. The germline V gene encodes CDR1 SQVTM and CDR2 ANQGSEA. This CDR3 is 13 amino acids long. Trimming cost V 0 bases and J 4 bases; bases outside gene matches: 2. CDR3 in amino acids: CSVEDHRGYGYTF. The CDR3 DNA reads as TGCAGCGTTGAAGATCACAGGGGCTATGGCTACACCTTC.

The chain uses TRBV10-1 and TRBJ2-3; TRBD1 is a possible D gene (6 bases). Trimming removed 5 bases at V and 6 bases at J, with 12 bases between. This CDR3 has 13 amino acids. Germline V gene lookup returns CDR1 WNHNN and CDR2 SYGVQD (reference sequence). CDR3 DNA sequence: TGCGCCAGCAGTTTCCAGGGGTCGGATACGCAGTATTTT. Its translation is CASSFQGSDTQYF.

The J gene is TRBJ2-7, the V gene TRBV18, with D unclear. Germline assignment: CDR1 KGHSH and CDR2 LQKENI. Between the trimmed V and J ends, which lost 1 base and 1 base, there was a span of 8 bases. The CDR3 totals 14 residues. The CDR3 coding sequence is TGTGCCAGCTCACCACTTGAGGTTTCCTACGAGCAGTACTTC. Amino acids: CASSPLEVSYEQYF.

The table lists this clone with a count of one. The rearrangement uses TRBV19 and TRBJ1-3; no reliable D call. This CDR3 has 12 amino acids. Trimming took off 8 bases at V and 0 bases at J, with 5 bases between the two ends. CDR1 is LNHDA and CDR2 is SQIVND in the germline V gene (reference sequence). DNA for the CDR3: TGTGCCAGTGCGGGCTCTGGAAACACCATATATTTT. As protein: CASAGSGNTIYF.

This clone was observed once. The V call is TRBV30, the J call TRBJ2-1; tentative D call: TRBD2 (6 bases). Germline CDR1 is GTSNPN and CDR2 is SVGIG (reference sequence). V was clipped by 3 bases and J by 10 bases, with 7 bases between them. This CDR3 comprises 10 residues. CDR3 sequence: CAWSRGEQFF. CDR3 DNA: TGTGCCTGGAGCCGGGGGGAGCAGTTCTTC. Based on the CDR3 plus reference TRBV30 and TRBJ2-1, the full variable domain is SQTIHQWPATLVQPVGSPLSLECTVEGTSNPNLYWYRQAAGRGLQLLFYSVGIGQISSEVPQNLSASRPQDRQFILSSKKLLLSDSGFYLCAWSRGEQFFGPGTRLTVL.

J is TRBJ2-5 and V is TRBV7-9; 12 nucleotides align to TRBD2. Trimming removed 4 bases from V and 4 bases from J; junction bases left unmatched: 4. Germline CDR1 is SEHNR and CDR2 is FQNEAQ (reference sequence). This CDR3 spans 15 amino acids. The CDR3: CASSWTSGTVETQYF. The CDR3 coding sequence is TGTGCCAGCAGCTGGACTAGCGGGACGGTAGAGACCCAGTACTTC.

The chain couples TRBV7-8 to TRBJ2-1; D gene unclear. Deletions cut 4 bases from V and 3 bases from J, with 13 bases between. The CDR3 spans 15 residues. Germline CDR1 SGHVS, CDR2 FQNEAQ. CDR3 nucleotides: TGTGCCAGCAGCTCCTGGCGTACCCTCTACAATGAGCAGTTCTTC. Translation: CASSSWRTLYNEQFF.

V gene TRBV27 combines with J gene TRBJ1-5; 9 nucleotides align to TRBD1. The CDR3 length is 15 residues. Trimming took 5 bases from V and 2 from J; bases not matched to a gene: 4. The germline gives CDR1 MNHEY, CDR2 SMNVEV (reference sequence). CDR3 loop: CASSPDRGGNQPQHF. The CDR3 DNA reads as TGTGCCAGCAGTCCGGACAGGGGAGGCAATCAGCCCCAGCATTTT.

The chain is built from TRBV27 and TRBJ2-2; D gene unclear. CDR3 length equals 11 residues. V lost 0 bases, J lost 7 bases, and 0 bases lay in between. Germline loops: CDR1 MNHEY, CDR2 SMNVEV (reference sequence). CDR3: CASSLSGELFF. CDR3 coding DNA: TGTGCCAGCAGTTTATCCGGGGAGCTGTTTTTT.

The rearrangement links TRBV10-1 to TRBJ2-3; tentative D call: TRBD2 (6 bases). Germline loops: CDR1 WNHNN, CDR2 SYGVQD (reference sequence). The ends were cut back, 0 bases at V and 2 bases at J, with 12 bases in the middle. CDR3 length equals 16 residues. The CDR3 protein is CASSESSGKTTDTQYF. CDR3 DNA sequence: TGCGCCAGCAGTGAGTCTAGCGGTAAGACCACAGATACGCAGTATTTT.

The rearrangement joins TRBV25-1 to TRBJ2-5; the match to TRBD2 covers 9 bases. V shed 3 bases and J 5 bases; nucleotides not matched to a gene: 4. This CDR3 comprises 14 residues. In germline, CDR1 is MGHDK, CDR2 SYGVNS. DNA for the CDR3: TGTGCCAGCAGTGAGCGGGAGGGCCGGGAGACCCAGTACTTC. This sequence encodes CASSEREGRETQYF.

This clone was found once. V gene TRBV9 combines with J gene TRBJ2-7; D is undetermined. V lost 1 base and J 2 bases, leaving 13 bases between the germline ends. There are 15 residues in the CDR3. The germline V gene encodes CDR1 SGDLS and CDR2 YYNGEE. Written as DNA, the CDR3 is TGTGCCAGCAGCGTAAATACGAATCCCCCCTACGAGCAGTACTTC. This sequence encodes CASSVNTNPPYEQYF.

The chain carries TRBV7-9 and TRBJ2-2; D unresolved. V shed 4 bases and J shed 4 bases, with 4 bases lying between them. This CDR3 is built from 12 residues. Germline CDR1 reads SEHNR; CDR2 reads FQNEAQ (reference sequence). This CDR3 reads CASSSFTGELFF. CDR3 nucleotides: TGTGCCAGCAGCTCCTTCACCGGGGAGCTGTTTTTT. Drawing the rest from reference TRBV7-9 and TRBJ2-2, the complete variable domain is DTGVSQNPRHKITKRGQNVTFRCDPISEHNRLYWYRQTLGQGPEFLTYFQNEAQLEKSRLLSDRFSAERPKGSFSTLEIQRTEQGDSAMYLCASSSFTGELFFGEGSRLTVL.

This clone turned up a few times. The chain combines TRBV5-5 with TRBJ2-7, with 16 bases lining up with TRBD2. Losses at the gene ends were 0 bases for V and 2 bases for J; bases not matched to a gene: 11. CDR3 length: 20 residues. CDR1 and CDR2 (germline): SGHKS, YYEKEE (reference sequence). The CDR3: CASSLAEGLAGGPSPYEQYF. CDR3 DNA: TGTGCCAGCAGCTTGGCCGAGGGACTAGCGGGAGGGCCATCCCCCTACGAGCAGTACTTC.

The chain carries TRBV25-1 and TRBJ2-1; 14 bases fit TRBD2. Germline loops: CDR1 MGHDK, CDR2 SYGVNS. The CDR3 spans 17 residues. Trimming cost V 1 base and J 9 bases; bases outside gene matches: 8. The CDR3 loop reads CASSESLRTSGRIEQFF. The DNA of the CDR3 is TGTGCCAGCAGTGAATCCCTACGGACTAGCGGGAGGATTGAGCAGTTCTTC.

The chain uses TRBV7-8 and TRBJ2-1; D may be TRBD1 or TRBD2 (6 bases each). CDR1 is SGHVS and CDR2 is FQNEAQ in the germline V gene. V lost 0 bases and J lost 5, with 20 bases in between. The CDR3 totals 18 residues. In nucleotides, the CDR3 is TGTGCCAGCAGCTTAGCTCGGCCGGGGGCGGGATCCCACAATGAGCAGTTCTTC. It yields the protein CASSLARPGAGSHNEQFF.